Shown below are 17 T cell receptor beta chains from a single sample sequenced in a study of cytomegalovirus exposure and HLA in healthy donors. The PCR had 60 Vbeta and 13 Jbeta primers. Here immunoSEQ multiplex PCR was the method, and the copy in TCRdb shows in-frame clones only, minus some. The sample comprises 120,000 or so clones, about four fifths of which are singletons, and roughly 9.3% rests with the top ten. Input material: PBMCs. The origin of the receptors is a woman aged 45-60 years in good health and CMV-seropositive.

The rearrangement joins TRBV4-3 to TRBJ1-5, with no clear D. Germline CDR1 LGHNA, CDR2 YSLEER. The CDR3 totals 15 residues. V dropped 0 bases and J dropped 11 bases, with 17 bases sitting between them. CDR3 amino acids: CASSQDPVGVTAQHF. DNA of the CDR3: TGCGCCAGCAGCCAAGATCCTGTCGGGGTCACGGCCCAGCATTTT.

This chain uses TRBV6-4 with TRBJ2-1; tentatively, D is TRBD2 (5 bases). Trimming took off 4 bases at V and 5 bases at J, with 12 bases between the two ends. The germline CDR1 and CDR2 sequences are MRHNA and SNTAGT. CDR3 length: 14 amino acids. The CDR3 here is CASSGGGPNNEQFF. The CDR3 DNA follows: TGTGCCAGCAGTGGCGGAGGTCCCAACAATGAGCAGTTCTTC.

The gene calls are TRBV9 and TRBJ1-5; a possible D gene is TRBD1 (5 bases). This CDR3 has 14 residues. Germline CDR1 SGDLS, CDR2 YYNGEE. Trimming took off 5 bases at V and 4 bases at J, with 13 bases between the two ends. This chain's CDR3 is CASSAQAGNQPQHF. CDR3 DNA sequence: TGTGCCAGCAGTGCACAGGCCGGGAATCAGCCCCAGCATTTT.

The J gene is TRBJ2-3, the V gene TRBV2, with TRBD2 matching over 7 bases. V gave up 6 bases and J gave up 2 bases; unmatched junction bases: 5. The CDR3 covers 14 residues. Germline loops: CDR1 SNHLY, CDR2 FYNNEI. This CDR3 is CASRWGGFTDTQYF. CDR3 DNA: TGTGCCAGCAGATGGGGGGGTTTCACAGATACGCAGTATTTT.

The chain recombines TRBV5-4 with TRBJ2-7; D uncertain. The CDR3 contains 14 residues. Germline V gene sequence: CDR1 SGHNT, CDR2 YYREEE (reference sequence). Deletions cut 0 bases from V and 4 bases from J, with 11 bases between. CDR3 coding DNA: TGTGCCAGCAGCTTGGCGGCAGGCACTTACGAGCAGTACTTC. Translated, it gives CASSLAAGTYEQYF.

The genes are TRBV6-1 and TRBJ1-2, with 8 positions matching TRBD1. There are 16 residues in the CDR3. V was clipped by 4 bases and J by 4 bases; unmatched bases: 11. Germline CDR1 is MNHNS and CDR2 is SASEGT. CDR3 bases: TGTGCCAGCAGTGGGCCGGACAGGGTTTATTCCTATGGCTACACCTTC. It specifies CASSGPDRVYSYGYTF.

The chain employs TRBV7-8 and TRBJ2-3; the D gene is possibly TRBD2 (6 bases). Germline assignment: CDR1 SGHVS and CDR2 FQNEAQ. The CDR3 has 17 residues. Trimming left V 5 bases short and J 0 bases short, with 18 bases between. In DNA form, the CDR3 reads TGTGCCAGCAGCCTGTCGGGCCTAGCGAGGAGCACAGATACGCAGTATTTT. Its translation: CASSLSGLARSTDTQYF.

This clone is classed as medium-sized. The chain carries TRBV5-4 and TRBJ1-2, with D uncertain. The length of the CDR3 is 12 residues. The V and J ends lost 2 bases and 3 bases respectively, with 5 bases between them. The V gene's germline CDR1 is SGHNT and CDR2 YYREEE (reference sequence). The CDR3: CASSFGDYGYTF. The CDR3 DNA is TGTGCCAGCAGCTTCGGGGACTATGGCTACACCTTC.

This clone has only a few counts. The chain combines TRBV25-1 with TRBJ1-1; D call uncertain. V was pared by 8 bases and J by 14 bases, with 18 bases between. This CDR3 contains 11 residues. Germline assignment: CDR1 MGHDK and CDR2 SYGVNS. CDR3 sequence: CASQQGGRPFF. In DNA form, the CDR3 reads TGTGCCAGCCAACAAGGAGGTCGTCCCTTCTTT.

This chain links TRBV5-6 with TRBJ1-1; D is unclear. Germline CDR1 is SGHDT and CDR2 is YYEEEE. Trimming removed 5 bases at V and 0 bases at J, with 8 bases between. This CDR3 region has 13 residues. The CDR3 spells CASSSVMNTEAFF. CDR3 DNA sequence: TGTGCCAGCAGTTCGGTAATGAACACTGAAGCTTTCTTT.

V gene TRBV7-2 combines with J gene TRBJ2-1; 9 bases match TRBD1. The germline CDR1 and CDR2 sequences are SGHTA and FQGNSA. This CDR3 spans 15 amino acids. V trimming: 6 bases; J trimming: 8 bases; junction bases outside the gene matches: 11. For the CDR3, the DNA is TGTGCCAGCAGGCGAGGACAGGGGCCGATCTATGAGCAGTTCTTC. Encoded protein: CASRRGQGPIYEQFF.

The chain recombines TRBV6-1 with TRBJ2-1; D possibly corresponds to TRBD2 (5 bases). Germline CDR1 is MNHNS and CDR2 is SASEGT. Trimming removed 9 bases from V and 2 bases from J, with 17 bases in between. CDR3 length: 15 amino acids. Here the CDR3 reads CASRTELSPYNEQFF. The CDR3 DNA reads TGTGCCAGTAGGACTGAACTGTCCCCCTACAATGAGCAGTTCTTC.

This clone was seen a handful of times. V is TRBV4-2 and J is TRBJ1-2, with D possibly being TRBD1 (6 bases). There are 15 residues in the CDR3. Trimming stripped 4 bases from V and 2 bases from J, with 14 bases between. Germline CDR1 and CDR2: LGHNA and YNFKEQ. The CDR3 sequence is CASSRTGTPNYGYTF. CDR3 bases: TGTGCCAGCAGCCGAACCGGGACACCGAACTATGGCTACACCTTC.

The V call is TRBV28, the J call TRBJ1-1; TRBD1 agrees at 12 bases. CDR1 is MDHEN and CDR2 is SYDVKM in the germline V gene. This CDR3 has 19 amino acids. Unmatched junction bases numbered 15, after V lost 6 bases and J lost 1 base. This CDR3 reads CASRSAGTGGLNPNTEAFF. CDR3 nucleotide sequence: TGTGCCAGCAGATCTGCCGGGACAGGGGGCCTAAACCCGAACACTGAAGCTTTCTTT.

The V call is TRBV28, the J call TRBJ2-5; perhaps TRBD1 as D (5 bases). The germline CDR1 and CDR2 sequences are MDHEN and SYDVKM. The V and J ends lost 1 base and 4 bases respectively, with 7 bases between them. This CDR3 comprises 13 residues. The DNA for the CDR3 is TGTGCCAGCAGTTTATCAGGGTCAGAGACCCAGTACTTC. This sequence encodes CASSLSGSETQYF. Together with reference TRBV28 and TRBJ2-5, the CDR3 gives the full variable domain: DVKVTQSSRYLVKRTGEKVFLECVQDMDHENMFWYRQDPGLGLRLIYFSYDVKMKEKGDIPEGYSVSREKKERFSLILESASTNQTSMYLCASSLSGSETQYFGPGTRLLVL.

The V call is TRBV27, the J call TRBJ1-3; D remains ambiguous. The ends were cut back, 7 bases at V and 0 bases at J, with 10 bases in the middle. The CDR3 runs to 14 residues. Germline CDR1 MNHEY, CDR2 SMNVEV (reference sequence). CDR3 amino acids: CASTQATSGNTIYF. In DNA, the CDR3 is TGTGCCAGCACCCAGGCTACCTCTGGAAACACCATATATTTT.

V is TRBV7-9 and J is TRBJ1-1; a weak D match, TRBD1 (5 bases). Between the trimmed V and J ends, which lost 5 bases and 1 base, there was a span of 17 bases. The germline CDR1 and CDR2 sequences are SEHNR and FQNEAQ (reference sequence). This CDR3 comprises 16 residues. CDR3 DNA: TGTGCCAGCAGCGATCCTCCGGGACTTTCGAACACTGAAGCTTTCTTT. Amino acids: CASSDPPGLSNTEAFF.